The next 23 T cell receptor beta chains were all read from a single sample in a study of blood T cells in healthy people across ages. Primers used in a second PCR of roughly 7 to 11 cycles were a sample-barcoded 5' primer and a J-beta primer mix. TCRdb re-derived calls from the 5' RACE reads in MiXCR, one entry per CDR3 protein. The sample has 700,000 or so distinct CDR3 sequences; 22% are singletons. The specimen was blood. These receptors all come from a man between 70 and 80 years old in good health.

V is TRBV20-1 and J is TRBJ2-1, with no clear D. The J call may be wrong; the DNA end is better matched by TRBJ2-7. The CDR3 loop spans 14 amino acids. Germline V CDR1 and CDR2: DFQATT, SNEGSKA (reference sequence). CDR3 amino acids: CSANFLGATYEQYF. The CDR3 DNA reads as TGCAGTGCTAATTTTTTGGGTGCGACCTACGAGCAGTACTTC.

This rearrangement joins TRBV11-2 to TRBJ2-3; 7 bases fit TRBD1. The CDR3 loop spans 18 amino acids. J gave up 6 bases and V 2 bases, and 17 bases lay outside the gene matches. Germline V gene sequence: CDR1 SGHAT, CDR2 FQNNGV. The CDR3 DNA reads TGTGCCAGCAGCTTAAGGGGGCGCTTAGACTTTCGTTGGGATACGCAGTATTTT. It codes for CASSLRGRLDFRWDTQYF.

This clonotype was seen many times. The chain is built from TRBV3-1 and TRBJ2-5; 7 bases align to TRBD1. The length of the CDR3 is 14 residues. The trim removed 4 bases at V and 1 base at J, leaving 3 bases unmatched. From germline, CDR1 is LGHDT and CDR2 YNNKEL (reference sequence). Here the CDR3 reads CASSPNRGQETQYF. The CDR3 coding sequence is TGTGCCAGCAGCCCAAACAGGGGCCAAGAGACCCAGTACTTC.

The V call is TRBV6-5, the J call TRBJ1-2; D gene uncertain. The germline V gene encodes CDR1 MNHEY and CDR2 SVGAGI. The CDR3 loop spans 12 amino acids. V lost 8 bases, J lost 8 bases, and 15 bases lay in between. CDR3 residues: CASGRVGAGYTF. The CDR3 nucleotides read TGTGCCAGCGGTCGGGTCGGAGCGGGCTACACCTTC.

The chain combines TRBV7-9 with TRBJ1-3; no firm D call. This CDR3 has 16 amino acids. Germline values: CDR1 SEHNR, CDR2 FQNEAQ (reference sequence). V was shortened by 2 bases and J by 0 bases, with 11 bases between the two germline ends. The CDR3 sequence is CASSLPGAYSGNTIYF. The CDR3 nucleotides are TGTGCCAGCAGCTTACCAGGTGCCTACTCTGGAAACACCATATATTTT.

This clonotype was detected a few times. The chain links TRBV9 to TRBJ2-5; a possible D gene is TRBD2 (5 bases). There are 15 residues in the CDR3. The germline CDR1 and CDR2 sequences are SGDLS and YYNGEE. Deletions cut 0 bases from V and 7 bases from J, with 16 bases between. The CDR3 protein is CASSVEGSGRRTQYF. In DNA form, the CDR3 reads TGTGCCAGCAGCGTAGAAGGGAGCGGCCGGCGGACCCAGTACTTC.

To note about this clonotype: As the CDR3 is not closed by the conserved phenylalanine or tryptophan, this likely results from a read error. Because the CDR3's place on the DNA is in doubt, the DNA is left out and the CDR3 is given as listed by TCRdb. This chain connects TRBV11-2 to TRBJ2-1; the D call in the table, TRBD2, was not verified against the DNA. The CDR3 is 16 residues long, ends included. Germline CDR1 reads SGHAT; CDR2 reads FQNNGV. Here the CDR3 reads CASRALLNPSGDGAFS.

This chain links TRBV7-2 with TRBJ1-1; D possibly corresponds to TRBD1 (5 bases). Germline V CDR1 and CDR2: SGHTA, FQGNSA. V was clipped by 5 bases and J by 4 bases, with 20 bases between them. The CDR3 has 16 amino acids. CDR3: CASSAVAGGLGTEAFF. The CDR3 DNA reads as TGTGCCAGCAGCGCAGTAGCTGGGGGTTTGGGCACTGAAGCTTTCTTT. Using reference TRBV7-2 and TRBJ1-1 for the parts outside the CDR3, the full variable domain is GAGVSQSPSNKVTEKGKDVELRCDPISGHTALYWYRQSLGQGLEFLIYFQGNSAPDKSGLPSDRFSAERTGGSVSTLTIQRTQQEDSAVYLCASSAVAGGLGTEAFFGQGTRLTVV.

The rearrangement links TRBV7-2 to TRBJ2-5, with D possibly matching TRBD1 (5 bases). TRBJ2-7 matches the DNA end more closely, so the J call is doubtful. This CDR3 has 16 residues. Germline CDR1 is SGHTA and CDR2 is FQGNSA. In DNA, the CDR3 is TGTGCCAGCAGCTTAGCGTTGGACACTTTAACCTACGAGCAGTACGTC. Its protein is CASSLALDTLTYEQYV.

Points on this clonotype: The CDR3 does not close with the conserved phenylalanine or tryptophan, likely indicating a read error. The chain couples TRBV12-3 or TRBV12-4 to TRBJ2-1; the match to TRBD2 covers 8 bases. This CDR3 region has 11 residues. CDR3 amino acids: CDRAGAYEQFS. The CDR3 bases are TGTGATAGAGCGGGAGCCTATGAGCAGTTCTCC.

The rearrangement joins TRBV20-1 to TRBJ2-2; the match to TRBD1 covers 7 bases. The CDR3 spans 13 residues. The germline V gene has CDR1 DFQATT and CDR2 SNEGSKA (reference sequence). The V gene end was trimmed by 0 bases and the J gene end by 6 bases; junction bases not matched to a gene: 1. The CDR3 here is CSARETGAGELFF. CDR3 coding DNA: TGCAGTGCTAGAGAAACAGGGGCCGGGGAGCTGTTTTTT.

This clonotype turned up a few times. The V and J genes are TRBV3-1 and TRBJ1-2, with D unclear. V was trimmed by 3 bases and J by 0 bases, leaving 5 bases between them. Germline V CDR1 and CDR2: LGHDT, YNNKEL (reference sequence). CDR3 size: 13 residues. The CDR3 coding sequence is TGTGCCAGCAGCCAGGTCCCTAACTATGGCTACACCTTC. Residues: CASSQVPNYGYTF.

This clonotype was counted only a few times. This chain connects TRBV15 to TRBJ1-2, with D perhaps matching TRBD1 (5 bases). This CDR3 is built from 14 residues. Germline CDR1 and CDR2: LNHNV and YYDKDF (reference sequence). V was pared by 2 bases and J by 4 bases, with 11 bases between. The CDR3 is CATSRLRQPYGYTF. The CDR3 DNA follows: TGTGCCACCAGCAGATTGAGACAGCCCTATGGCTACACCTTC.

This chain links TRBV28 with TRBJ1-1; 9 bases align to TRBD1. Germline V lookup: CDR1 MDHEN, CDR2 SYDVKM. The V and J ends lost 3 bases and 0 bases, in that order; junction bases with no gene match: 5. CDR3 length: 16 residues. The CDR3: CASSLGDRAMNTEAFF. The CDR3 region has the DNA TGTGCCAGCAGTTTGGGGGACAGGGCGATGAACACTGAAGCTTTCTTT.

This rearrangement joins TRBV5-1 to TRBJ2-3; 9 bases are shared with TRBD1. This CDR3 has 14 amino acids. Germline V gene sequence: CDR1 SGHRS, CDR2 YFSETQ. The J segment lost 5 bases and the V segment lost 0 bases, leaving 1 base of the junction unmatched. The CDR3 sequence is CASSLDRGRDTQYF. In DNA, the CDR3 is TGCGCCAGCAGCTTGGACAGGGGGCGAGATACGCAGTATTTT.

This chain uses TRBV9 with TRBJ2-2, with D perhaps TRBD1 (6 bases). The CDR3 runs to 15 residues. CDR1 is SGDLS, CDR2 YYNGEE, per germline. The ends were cut back, 4 bases at V and 2 bases at J, with 12 bases in the middle. This chain's CDR3 is CASSPPGTNTGELFF. The CDR3 DNA reads as TGTGCCAGCAGCCCTCCCGGGACAAACACCGGGGAGCTGTTTTTT.

The chain carries TRBV7-8 and TRBJ1-1; no firm D call. Germline loops: CDR1 SGHVS, CDR2 FQNEAQ. The V and J ends lost 5 bases and 3 bases respectively, with 10 bases between them. This CDR3 region has 13 residues. For the CDR3, the DNA is TGTGCCAGCAGCCGGCGGACCGACACTGAAGCTTTCTTT. Residues: CASSRRTDTEAFF.

This clonotype was counted a few times. The J gene is TRBJ1-4, the V gene TRBV9; 7 nucleotides align to TRBD1. Germline CDR1 and CDR2: SGDLS and YYNGEE. V was pared by 4 bases and J by 4 bases, with 4 bases of the junction left unmatched. The CDR3 is made up of 14 amino acids. CDR3 region: CASSQGQFNEKLFF. CDR3 nucleotides: TGTGCCAGCAGCCAGGGACAGTTTAATGAAAAACTGTTTTTT.

The chain has TRBV12-3 or TRBV12-4 and TRBJ1-2, with a possible D match to TRBD1 (6 bases). This CDR3 contains 13 residues. The V end was cut by 1 base, the J end by 7 bases, with 10 bases between. CDR3 coding DNA: TGTGCCAGCAGTTTAGTGTTACAGGGTGGCTACACCTTC. Encoded protein: CASSLVLQGGYTF.

The chain employs TRBV24-1 and TRBJ2-3; D uncertain. In germline, CDR1 is KGHDR, CDR2 SFDVKD. Between the trimmed V and J ends, which lost 11 bases and 0 bases, there was a span of 11 bases. The CDR3 is 13 residues long. This CDR3 reads CANLDISTDTQYF. In DNA form, the CDR3 reads TGTGCCAACCTAGACATCAGCACAGATACGCAGTATTTT.

This clonotype has only a few counts. The chain links TRBV5-6 to TRBJ1-5; D gene ambiguous. The V gene's germline CDR1 is SGHDT and CDR2 YYEEEE. Between the trimmed V and J ends, which lost 7 bases and 4 bases, there was a span of 12 bases. The CDR3 length is 13 residues. The CDR3 region is CASGVGSNQPQHF. The CDR3 region has the DNA TGTGCCAGCGGGGTTGGGAGTAATCAGCCCCAGCATTTT. The variable domain in full, completed from reference TRBV5-6 and TRBJ1-5, reads DAGVTQSPTHLIKTRGQQVTLRCSPKSGHDTVSWYQQALGQGPQFIFQYYEEEERQRGNFPDRFSGHQFPNYSSELNVNALLLGDSALYLCASGVGSNQPQHFGDGTRLSIL.

This clonotype was recorded a few times. V and J are TRBV7-9 and TRBJ1-4; no clear D gene. CDR1 and CDR2 from the germline V gene are SEHNR and FQNEAQ (reference sequence). The CDR3 is 14 amino acids. The ends were cut back, 5 bases at V and 7 bases at J, with 14 bases in the middle. DNA of the CDR3: TGTGCCAGCAGCCAACCCGGGATGAGTGAAAAACTGTTTTTT. This sequence encodes CASSQPGMSEKLFF. Full variable domain (rest looked up from reference TRBV7-9 and TRBJ1-4): DTGVSQNPRHKITKRGQNVTFRCDPISEHNRLYWYRQTLGQGPEFLTYFQNEAQLEKSRLLSDRFSAERPKGSFSTLEIQRTEQGDSAMYLCASSQPGMSEKLFFGSGTQLSVL.

The CDR3 nucleotides are TGTGCCAGCAGCAGCAGCGGGGTGGCCAAAAACATTCAGTACTTC. It codes for CASSSSGVAKNIQYF. J is TRBJ2-4 and V is TRBV7-9, with 7 bases that match TRBD2. Germline CDR1 is SEHNR and CDR2 is FQNEAQ (reference sequence). The CDR3 loop spans 15 amino acids. After removal of 5 bases from V and 1 base from J, the junction contained 5 bases not matched to a gene.